The next 22 T cell receptor beta chains were all read from a single sample in a study of breast tumors, draining lymph nodes, adjacent tissues. The lymph nodes were axillary draining lymph nodes from breast cancer patients. TCRdb called the multiplex PCR reads again in MiXCR, with one record for every CDR3 protein. This table has approximately 140,000 distinct CDR3 sequences, around a third appearing once. The specimen sequenced was axillary lymph node tissue. The receptors derive from a female donor with breast cancer. Some clones in this sample may be carry-over from other donors' samples.

This clonotype occurred many times. The rearrangement joins TRBV15 to TRBJ2-1, with D perhaps being TRBD1 or TRBD2 (5 bases each). The V gene lost 5 bases and the J gene lost 8 bases, with 16 bases spanning the gap. The CDR3 spans 14 residues. Germline-derived CDR1 and CDR2 are LNHNV and YYDKDF (reference sequence). CDR3 sequence: CATSDTGISDEQFF. The CDR3 coding sequence is TGTGCCACCAGCGATACAGGTATTAGCGATGAGCAGTTCTTC.

At least ten counts were recorded for this clonotype. V and J are TRBV27 and TRBJ2-1, with 7 bases matching TRBD2. Trimming removed 6 bases from V and 7 bases from J; junction bases left unmatched: 3. The CDR3 loop spans 12 amino acids. Germline values: CDR1 MNHEY, CDR2 SMNVEV (reference sequence). CDR3: CASSERGNEQFF. DNA for the CDR3: TGTGCCAGCAGCGAGCGGGGTAATGAGCAGTTCTTC.

This clonotype was detected ten times or more. This rearrangement joins TRBV7-9 to TRBJ2-3; weak D call: TRBD1 (6 bases). The germline gives CDR1 SEHNR, CDR2 FQNEAQ (reference sequence). This CDR3 comprises 15 residues. The V end was cut by 6 bases, the J end by 0 bases, with 13 bases between. The CDR3 bases are TGTGCCAGCAGTTTAACAGGGCCTAGCACAGATACGCAGTATTTT. Residues: CASSLTGPSTDTQYF.

This clonotype has a count of ten or more. The chain has TRBV19 and TRBJ1-2; tentatively, D is TRBD1 (5 bases). The length of the CDR3 is 14 residues. The V gene lost 3 bases and the J gene lost 4 bases, with 12 bases spanning the gap. In germline, CDR1 is LNHDA, CDR2 SQIVND (reference sequence). The CDR3 is CASSISTGSYGYTF. The CDR3 DNA follows: TGTGCCAGTAGTATCTCTACAGGCTCCTATGGCTACACCTTC.

The sample holds many counts of this clonotype. This chain uses TRBV12-3 or TRBV12-4 with TRBJ1-1, with TRBD1 matching over 7 bases. CDR3 size: 12 residues. J lost 9 bases, V lost 3 bases, and 4 bases had no gene match. The CDR3 DNA is TGTGCCAGCAGTTTGGCGACAGGGAAAGCTTTCTTT. As protein: CASSLATGKAFF.

This chain connects TRBV6-2 or TRBV6-3 to TRBJ1-2; D gene uncertain. This CDR3 contains 14 residues. V gave up 5 bases and J gave up 2 bases, with 12 bases separating them. Germline V gene lookup returns CDR1 MNHEY and CDR2 SVGEGT. CDR3 protein: CASSQETDNYGYTF. The CDR3 DNA follows: TGTGCCAGCAGTCAAGAAACAGACAACTATGGCTACACCTTC.

The gene calls are TRBV6-6 and TRBJ1-1; D unclear. CDR3 length equals 14 residues. Germline V CDR1 and CDR2: MNHNY, SVGAGI (reference sequence). The germline V and J ends were trimmed by 6 bases and 11 bases, with 22 bases remaining between them. The CDR3, as DNA: TGTGCCAGCAGGCTCACGCCCGACGAACAGCGGGCTTTCTTT. Translation gives CASRLTPDEQRAFF.

Many counts were recorded for this clonotype. The chain combines TRBV2 with TRBJ2-3, with D possibly TRBD2 on 7 matching bases. In germline, CDR1 is SNHLY, CDR2 FYNNEI. V gave up 6 bases and J gave up 7 bases, with 20 bases separating them. The CDR3 is made up of 15 amino acids. The CDR3 reads CASSGGGALENTQYF. The CDR3 region has the DNA TGTGCCAGCAGCGGAGGGGGGGCCCTGGAGAATACGCAGTATTTT.

This clonotype was detected ten times or more. V usage is TRBV5-5 and J usage is TRBJ2-2, with D unclear. Germline V gives CDR1 SGHKS, CDR2 YYEKEE (reference sequence). The length of the CDR3 is 13 residues. V shed 1 base and J shed 7 bases, with 8 bases lying between them. The CDR3 region is CASSLTGDGELFF. CDR3 nucleotides: TGTGCCAGCAGCTTGACTGGTGACGGGGAGCTGTTTTTT.

This clonotype was detected many times. The chain carries TRBV6-5 and TRBJ1-2; D is possibly TRBD1 (6 bases). Between the trimmed V and J ends, which lost 10 bases and 7 bases, there was a span of 19 bases. The CDR3 length is 13 residues. CDR1 is MNHEY and CDR2 is SVGAGI in the germline V gene. CDR3 residues: CATLRGGVSGYTF. As DNA, the CDR3 is TGTGCCACCCTCCGGGGGGGCGTGAGTGGCTACACCTTC.

Concerning this clonotype: Just one base apart from a much larger clone, this may be a read error. This likely comes from a read error, as the CDR3 has no conserved phenylalanine or tryptophan at its end. V usage is TRBV7-2 and J usage is TRBJ2-5; the D is unclear. This CDR3 spans 14 amino acids. V was clipped by 6 bases and J by 7 bases, with 18 bases between them. Germline V gives CDR1 SGHTA, CDR2 FQGNSA. CDR3 loop: CASSDDGIRGTQYL. In DNA form, the CDR3 reads TGTGCCAGCAGTGACGATGGGATTCGAGGGACCCAGTACCTC.

This clonotype was recorded at least ten times. The genes are TRBV7-2 and TRBJ1-6; a weak D match, TRBD1 (6 bases). Germline loops: CDR1 SGHTA, CDR2 FQGNSA. The V end was cut by 1 base, the J end by 10 bases, with 14 bases between. This CDR3 spans 15 amino acids. The CDR3 spells CASSLDVTGWSPLHF. The CDR3 DNA is TGTGCCAGCAGCTTAGATGTTACAGGGTGGTCACCCCTCCACTTT.

This clonotype was seen at least ten times. The CDR3 here is CASSLDPRSGQFF. In DNA form, the CDR3 reads TGTGCCAGCAGTTTAGATCCCCGATCGGGGCAGTTCTTC. The chain couples TRBV12-3 or TRBV12-4 to TRBJ2-1; no firm D call. With 1 base removed from V and 12 bases from J, the gap between germline ends came to 13 bases. The CDR3 has 13 residues.

The table lists this clonotype with many counts. The chain couples TRBV28 to TRBJ1-4; 9 nucleotides agree with TRBD1. In germline, CDR1 is MDHEN, CDR2 SYDVKM. Losses at the gene ends were 8 bases for V and 7 bases for J; bases not matched to a gene: 8. CDR3 length equals 14 residues. The CDR3 protein is CASYPGQGSEKLFF. As DNA, the CDR3 is TGTGCCAGCTATCCGGGACAGGGTAGTGAAAAACTGTTTTTT.

At least ten counts were recorded for this clonotype. This sequence may be a read error, since a much larger clone differs from it by one base. The chain has TRBV15 and TRBJ2-7; D unclear. The CDR3 consists of 15 residues. Germline V gene lookup returns CDR1 LNHNV and CDR2 YYDKDF (reference sequence). For the CDR3, the DNA is TGTGCCACCAGCAGAGATGGCGGTTCCACCTACGAGCAGCACTTC. Protein product: CATSRDGGSTYEQHF.

This clonotype was recorded at least ten times. The rearrangement uses TRBV5-6 and TRBJ1-5; 7 bases are a match to TRBD1. This CDR3 contains 15 residues. With 1 base clipped from V and 4 bases from J, the junction kept 5 bases outside the gene matches. The germline gives CDR1 SGHDT, CDR2 YYEEEE. The CDR3 DNA sequence: TGTGCCAGCAGCTTGACAGGGGCGGTGAATCAGCCCCAGCATTTT. It codes for CASSLTGAVNQPQHF.

This clonotype was seen repeatedly, ten times or more. This chain uses TRBV3-1 with TRBJ2-1; 12 bases line up with TRBD2. Looked up from germline, CDR1 is LGHDT and CDR2 is YNNKEL (reference sequence). The CDR3 runs 16 residues. V shed 4 bases and J 4 bases; nucleotides not matched to a gene: 5. The CDR3 loop is CASSRLAGGPYNEQFF. CDR3 coding DNA: TGTGCCAGCAGCCGGCTAGCGGGGGGGCCTTACAATGAGCAGTTCTTC.

This clonotype has at least ten counts. The chain couples TRBV20-1 to TRBJ2-2; 7 bases are a match to TRBD1. This CDR3 spans 16 amino acids. Germline V CDR1 and CDR2: DFQATT, SNEGSKA (reference sequence). V lost 3 bases and J lost 4; bases outside the gene matches: 11. CDR3 DNA sequence: TGCAGTGCTAGTCCGAGCTTTACAGGGGTCACCGGGGAGCTGTTTTTT. Its protein is CSASPSFTGVTGELFF.

This clonotype was detected a few times. This rearrangement joins TRBV6-5 to TRBJ1-6; tentative D call: TRBD1 (5 bases). V was clipped by 6 bases and J by 7 bases, with 19 bases between them. This CDR3 comprises 16 residues. Germline V CDR1 and CDR2: MNHEY, SVGAGI. CDR3 nucleotides: TGTGCCAGCAGCTCACTCCGGGGGAGGTTGAATTCACCCCTCCACTTT. It yields the protein CASSSLRGRLNSPLHF.

This clonotype was detected ten times or more. This chain links TRBV4-1 with TRBJ1-2, with 10 bases identical to TRBD1. From germline, CDR1 is MGHRA and CDR2 YSYEKL. Losses at the gene ends were 3 bases for V and 3 bases for J; bases not matched to a gene: 13. The CDR3 sequence is 18 residues long. The CDR3 loop is CASSHGQGDPRGDYGYTF. The CDR3 coding sequence is TGCGCCAGCAGCCACGGACAGGGGGATCCTCGGGGGGACTATGGCTACACCTTC.

This clonotype was observed a single time. J is TRBJ1-1 and V is TRBV12-3 or TRBV12-4, with 11 nucleotides matching TRBD1. V gave up 4 bases and J gave up 9 bases; unmatched junction bases: 1. The CDR3 spans 12 residues. CDR3 loop: CASSSDRGQAFF. CDR3 nucleotide sequence: TGTGCCAGCAGTTCGGACAGGGGGCAAGCTTTCTTT.

The CDR3 nucleotides read TGTGCCAGCGCCCGCGATGGGCCCTACAATGAGCAGTTCTTC. Amino acids: CASARDGPYNEQFF. The chain carries TRBV11-3 and TRBJ2-1; no clear D. V shed 8 bases and J shed 2 bases, with 13 bases lying between them. Looked up from germline, CDR1 is SGHNT and CDR2 is YENEEA. The CDR3 has 14 amino acids.